The following is a TCR beta chain sequence with its context. This sample was taken from a study of technical replicates of blood from four donors. Data came from immunoSEQ multiplex PCR; TCRdb stores just in-frame clones and leaves some out. The sample lists 30,000 to 40,000 clones, 85% to 95% occurring once. This CDR3 region has 14 residues. Germline CDR1 MGHRA, CDR2 YSYEKL. With 3 bases removed from V and 1 base from J, the gap between germline ends came to 9 bases. The clonotype was recovered from a human donor in good health. Some clones in this sample may be carry-over from other donors' samples. The sample consisted of PBMCs. The rearrangement uses TRBV4-1 and TRBJ2-5, with a weak D call TRBD1 (6 bases). CDR3 sequence reads: CASSQDSFQETQYF. CDR3 DNA sequence: TGCGCCAGCAGCCAGGACAGCTTCCAAGAGACCCAGTACTTC.